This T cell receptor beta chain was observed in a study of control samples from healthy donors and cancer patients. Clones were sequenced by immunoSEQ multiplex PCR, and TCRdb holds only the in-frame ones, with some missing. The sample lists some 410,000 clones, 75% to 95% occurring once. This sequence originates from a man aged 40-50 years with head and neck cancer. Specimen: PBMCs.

DNA for the CDR3: TGTGCCTGGAGTACTGGGACCGGGCGGTTCTTC. This encodes CAWSTGTGRFF. The rearrangement links TRBV30 to TRBJ2-1, with D possibly being TRBD1 or TRBD2 (5 bases each). This CDR3 spans 11 amino acids. V was cut by 2 bases and J by 15 bases, with 14 bases left in between. CDR1 and CDR2 (germline): GTSNPN, SVGIG (reference sequence).